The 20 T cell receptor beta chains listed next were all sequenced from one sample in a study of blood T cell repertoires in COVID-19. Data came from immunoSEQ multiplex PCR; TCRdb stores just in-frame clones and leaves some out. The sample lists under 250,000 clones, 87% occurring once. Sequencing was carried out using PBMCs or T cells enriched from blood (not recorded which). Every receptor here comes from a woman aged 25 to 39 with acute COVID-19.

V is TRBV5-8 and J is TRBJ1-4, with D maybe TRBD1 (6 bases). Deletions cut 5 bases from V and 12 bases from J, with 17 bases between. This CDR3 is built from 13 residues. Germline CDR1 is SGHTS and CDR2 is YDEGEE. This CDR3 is CASSWTVVGELFF. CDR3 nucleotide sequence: TGTGCCAGCAGTTGGACAGTCGTTGGCGAACTGTTTTTT.

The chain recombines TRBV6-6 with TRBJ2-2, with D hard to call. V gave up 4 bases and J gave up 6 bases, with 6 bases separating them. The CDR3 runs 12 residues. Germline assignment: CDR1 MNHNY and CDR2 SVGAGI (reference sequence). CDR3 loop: CASSSYAGELFF. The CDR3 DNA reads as TGTGCCAGCAGTTCCTATGCCGGGGAGCTGTTTTTT.

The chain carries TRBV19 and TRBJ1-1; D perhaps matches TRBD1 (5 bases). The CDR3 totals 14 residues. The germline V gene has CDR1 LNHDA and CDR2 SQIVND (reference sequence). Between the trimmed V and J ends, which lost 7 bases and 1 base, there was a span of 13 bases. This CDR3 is CASTPTETNTEAFF. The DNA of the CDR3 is TGTGCCAGTACCCCGACAGAGACGAACACTGAAGCTTTCTTT.

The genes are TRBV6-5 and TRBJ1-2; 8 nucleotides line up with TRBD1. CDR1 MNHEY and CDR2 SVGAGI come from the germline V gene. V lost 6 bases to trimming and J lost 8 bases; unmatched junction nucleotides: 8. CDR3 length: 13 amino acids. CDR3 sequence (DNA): TGTGCCAGCAGGACCGACAGGGGTCAGGGCTACACCTTC. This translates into CASRTDRGQGYTF.

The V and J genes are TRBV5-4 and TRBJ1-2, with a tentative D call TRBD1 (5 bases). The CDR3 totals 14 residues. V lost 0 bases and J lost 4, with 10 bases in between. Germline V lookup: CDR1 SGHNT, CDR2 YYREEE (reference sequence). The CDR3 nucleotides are TGTGCCAGCAGCTTGGAGGGGCGAGTCTATGGCTACACCTTC. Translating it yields CASSLEGRVYGYTF.

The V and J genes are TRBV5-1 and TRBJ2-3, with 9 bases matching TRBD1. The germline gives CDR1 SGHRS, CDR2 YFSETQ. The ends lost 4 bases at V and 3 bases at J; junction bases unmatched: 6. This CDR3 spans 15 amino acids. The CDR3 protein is CASSPRTGETDTQYF. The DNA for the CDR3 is TGCGCCAGCAGCCCCAGGACAGGGGAGACAGATACGCAGTATTTT. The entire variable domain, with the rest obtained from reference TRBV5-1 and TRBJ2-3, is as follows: KAGVTQTPRYLIKTRGQQVTLSCSPISGHRSVSWYQQTPGQGLQFLFEYFSETQRNKGNFPGRFSGRQFSNSRSEMNVSTLELGDSALYLCASSPRTGETDTQYFGPGTRLTVL.

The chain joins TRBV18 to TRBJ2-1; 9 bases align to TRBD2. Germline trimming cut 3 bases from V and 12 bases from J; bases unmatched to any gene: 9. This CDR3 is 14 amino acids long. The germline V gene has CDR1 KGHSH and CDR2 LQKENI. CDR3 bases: TGTGCCAGCTCACCGAATAGCGGGGGCTCGGGGCAGTTCTTC. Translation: CASSPNSGGSGQFF.

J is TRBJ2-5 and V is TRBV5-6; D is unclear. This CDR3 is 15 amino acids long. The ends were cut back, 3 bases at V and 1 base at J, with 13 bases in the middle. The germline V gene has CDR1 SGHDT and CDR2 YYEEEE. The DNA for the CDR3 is TGTGCCAGCAGCTCCCGCGTGATGCGCCAAGAGACCCAGTACTTC. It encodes CASSSRVMRQETQYF.

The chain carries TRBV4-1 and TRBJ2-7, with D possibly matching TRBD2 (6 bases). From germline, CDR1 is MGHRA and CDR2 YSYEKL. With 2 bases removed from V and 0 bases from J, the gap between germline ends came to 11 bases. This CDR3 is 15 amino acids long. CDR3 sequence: CASSQSRGLSYEQYF. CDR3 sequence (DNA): TGCGCCAGCAGCCAATCCCGGGGACTCTCCTACGAGCAGTACTTC.

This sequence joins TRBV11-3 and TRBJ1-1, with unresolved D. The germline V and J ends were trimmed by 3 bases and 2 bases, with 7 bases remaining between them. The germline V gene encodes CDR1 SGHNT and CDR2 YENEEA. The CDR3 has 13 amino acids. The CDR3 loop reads CASSLRPNTEAFF. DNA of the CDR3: TGTGCCAGCAGCTTGAGGCCAAACACTGAAGCTTTCTTT.

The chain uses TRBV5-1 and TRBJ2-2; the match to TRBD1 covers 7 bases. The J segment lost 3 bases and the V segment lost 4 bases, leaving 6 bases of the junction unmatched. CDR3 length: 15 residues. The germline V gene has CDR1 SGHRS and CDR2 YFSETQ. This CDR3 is CASSTTGIDTGELFF. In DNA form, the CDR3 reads TGCGCCAGCAGCACGACAGGGATTGACACCGGGGAGCTGTTTTTT.

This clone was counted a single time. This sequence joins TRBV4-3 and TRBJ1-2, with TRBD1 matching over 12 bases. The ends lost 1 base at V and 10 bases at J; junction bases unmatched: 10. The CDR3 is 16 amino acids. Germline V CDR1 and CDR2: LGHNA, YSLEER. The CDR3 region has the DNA TGCGCCAGCAGCCAAGTCTTGGGGACAGGGGGCCTGTCCTACACCTTC. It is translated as CASSQVLGTGGLSYTF.

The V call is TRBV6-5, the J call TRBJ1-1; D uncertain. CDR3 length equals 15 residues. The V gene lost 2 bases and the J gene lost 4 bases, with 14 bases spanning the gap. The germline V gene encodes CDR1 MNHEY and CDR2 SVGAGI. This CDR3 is CASSYEAVSGTEAFF. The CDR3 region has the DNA TGTGCCAGCAGTTACGAGGCAGTTTCGGGCACTGAAGCTTTCTTT.

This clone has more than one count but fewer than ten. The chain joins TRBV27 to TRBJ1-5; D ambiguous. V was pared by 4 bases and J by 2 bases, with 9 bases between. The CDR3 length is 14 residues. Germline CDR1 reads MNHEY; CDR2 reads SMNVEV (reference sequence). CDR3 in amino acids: CASSSEMGNQPQHF. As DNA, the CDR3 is TGTGCCAGCAGTTCAGAAATGGGCAATCAGCCCCAGCATTTT.

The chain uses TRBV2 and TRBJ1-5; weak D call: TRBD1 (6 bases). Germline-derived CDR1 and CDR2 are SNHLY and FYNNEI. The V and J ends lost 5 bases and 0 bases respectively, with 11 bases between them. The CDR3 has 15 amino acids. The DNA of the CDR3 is TGTGCCAGCAGTCAAGGACAGTATAGCAATCAGCCCCAGCATTTT. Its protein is CASSQGQYSNQPQHF. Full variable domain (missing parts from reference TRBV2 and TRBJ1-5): EPEVTQTPSHQVTQMGQEVILRCVPISNHLYFYWYRQILGQKVEFLVSFYNNEISEKSEIFDDQFSVERPDGSNFTLKIRSTKLEDSAMYFCASSQGQYSNQPQHFGDGTRLSIL.

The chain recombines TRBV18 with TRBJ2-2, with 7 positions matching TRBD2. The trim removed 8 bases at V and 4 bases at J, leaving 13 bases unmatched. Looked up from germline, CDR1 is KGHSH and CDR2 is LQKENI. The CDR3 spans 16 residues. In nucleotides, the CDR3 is TGTGCCAGCACCCACTTTAACGGGGGGACCACCGGGGAGCTGTTTTTT. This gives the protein CASTHFNGGTTGELFF.

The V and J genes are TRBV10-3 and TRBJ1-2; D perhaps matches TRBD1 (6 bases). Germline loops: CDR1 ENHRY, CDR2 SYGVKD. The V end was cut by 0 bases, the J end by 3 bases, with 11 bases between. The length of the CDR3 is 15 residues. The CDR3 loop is CAISESGGQDYGYTF. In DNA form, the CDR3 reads TGTGCCATCAGTGAGTCGGGGGGGCAGGACTATGGCTACACCTTC.

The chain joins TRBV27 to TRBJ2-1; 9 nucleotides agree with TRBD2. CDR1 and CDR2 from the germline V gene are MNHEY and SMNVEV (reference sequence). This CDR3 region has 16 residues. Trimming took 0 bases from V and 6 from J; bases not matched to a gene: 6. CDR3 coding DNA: TGTGCCAGCAGTTTATCGTGGGGACTAGCAGGCAATGAGCAGTTCTTC. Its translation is CASSLSWGLAGNEQFF.

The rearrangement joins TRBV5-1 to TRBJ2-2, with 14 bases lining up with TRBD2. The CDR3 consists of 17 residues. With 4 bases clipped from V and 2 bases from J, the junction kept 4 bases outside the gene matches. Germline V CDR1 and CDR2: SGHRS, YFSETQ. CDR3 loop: CASSAGLAGVNTGELFF. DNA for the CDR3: TGCGCCAGCAGCGCGGGACTAGCGGGGGTAAACACCGGGGAGCTGTTTTTT.

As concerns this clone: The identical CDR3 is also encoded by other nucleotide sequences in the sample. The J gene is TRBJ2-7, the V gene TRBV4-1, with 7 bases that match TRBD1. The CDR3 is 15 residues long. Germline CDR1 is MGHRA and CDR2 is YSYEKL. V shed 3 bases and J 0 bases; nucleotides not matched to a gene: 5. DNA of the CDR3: TGCGCCAGCAGCCAGGAGACAGGGAGCTCCTACGAGCAGTACTTC. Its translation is CASSQETGSSYEQYF.